This is a list of T cell receptor beta chains from one sample in a study of molecular identifiers for immune sequencing clone quantification. TCRdb reanalysed the PCR reads using MiXCR and keeps one entry per CDR3 protein. This sample has tens of thousands of distinct CDR3 sequences, with nearly 25% found just once. Material for sequencing was naive CD8+ T cells from blood, with Jurkat cell RNA spiked in. Source of these receptors: a human donor in good health. Some libraries in this study had Jurkat cell RNA spiked in. Each CDR3 is given with its conserved first and last residue. A D gene is named only where the DNA matches it firmly. For some rows the clone size is stated as once, few or many, or as a class when expanded; others skip it.

cdr3_aa	cdr3_nt	d_call	clone_size	j_call	v_call
CASSQRLAGAPYNEQFF	TGTGCCAGCAGCCAAAGACTAGCGGGGGCCCCTTACAATGAGCAGTTCTTC	TRBD2	NA	TRBJ2-1	TRBV7-6
CARRRTPNTGELFF	TGTGCCCGCCGCCGGACTCCTAACACCGGGGAGCTGTTTTTT	NA	NA	TRBJ2-2	TRBV28
CASSRMGGTEAFF	TGTGCCAGCAGTCGAATGGGGGGCACTGAAGCTTTCTTT	NA	many	TRBJ1-1	TRBV9
CASSEGLASNNEQFF	TGTGCCAGCAGTGAAGGACTAGCGAGTAACAATGAGCAGTTCTTC	TRBD2	many	TRBJ2-1	TRBV6-1
CASRETQRGTEAFF	TGTGCCAGCAGGGAAACTCAGAGGGGCACTGAAGCTTTCTTT	NA	many	TRBJ1-1	TRBV3-1
CASSPHRSGGRGTQYF	TGTGCCAGCAGCCCCCATAGGAGCGGGGGGAGAGGTACGCAGTATTTT	TRBD2	NA	TRBJ2-3	TRBV7-6
CASSSGQANQPQHF	TGTGCCAGCAGTTCCGGACAGGCGAATCAGCCCCAGCATTTT	TRBD1	NA	TRBJ1-5	TRBV6-5
CAIRDGADWSPGNTIYF	TGTGCCATCAGAGATGGGGCGGACTGGAGCCCTGGAAACACCATATATTTT	NA	NA	TRBJ1-3	TRBV28
CASSSSGMGADTQYF	TGTGCCAGTAGTTCGAGCGGGATGGGTGCAGATACGCAGTATTTT	TRBD2	many	TRBJ2-3	TRBV19
CASSSSGRTDNTEAFF	TGTGCCAGCAGCTCCTCCGGCCGGACAGACAACACTGAAGCTTTCTTT	NA	many	TRBJ1-1	TRBV7-9
CASSIGVTSEDEQFF	TGTGCCAGTAGTATAGGGGTTACCTCTGAGGATGAGCAGTTCTTC	NA	many	TRBJ2-1	TRBV19
CASSSRVTGHTDTQYF	TGTGCCAGCAGCTCACGGGTGACAGGGCACACAGATACGCAGTATTTT	TRBD1	few	TRBJ2-3	TRBV13
CASSLLETQYF	TGTGCCAGCAGCTTATTGGAGACCCAGTACTTC	NA	many	TRBJ2-5	TRBV11-2
CASSSGQAAGANDQTF	TGTGCCAGCAGCTCCGGACAGGCTGCTGGGGCCAACGACCAGACTTTC	TRBD1	NA	TRBJ2-6	TRBV13
CASSLRGRKAYEQYF	TGTGCCAGCAGTCTCAGGGGGCGTAAGGCCTACGAGCAGTACTTC	TRBD1	many	TRBJ2-7	TRBV28
CATSSADTQYF	TGTGCCACCAGCTCCGCAGATACGCAGTATTTT	NA	many	TRBJ2-3	TRBV6-5
CASSYSNSGQPQHF	TGTGCCAGCAGTTACTCGAATTCGGGGCAGCCCCAGCATTTT	NA	many	TRBJ1-5	TRBV6-5
CASSQGQNTDTQYF	TGCGCCAGCAGCCAAGGACAGAACACAGATACGCAGTATTTT	NA	many	TRBJ2-3	TRBV4-1
CASSQGRGGNRPQHF	TGCGCCAGCAGCCAGGGGAGGGGGGGGAATCGGCCCCAGCATTTT	NA	NA	TRBJ1-5	TRBV12-3/TRBV12-4
CASSEAPSGSVTDTQYF	TGTGCCAGCAGTGAAGCCCCTAGCGGGAGTGTCACAGATACGCAGTATTTT	TRBD2	medium-sized	TRBJ2-3	TRBV2
CASSLRGGRGLTQYF	TGTGCCAGCAGTTTACGAGGGGGCAGGGGTTTGACCCAGTACTTC	TRBD1	many	TRBJ2-5	TRBV27
CASSLTGQGRAGELFF	TGTGCCAGCAGTTTAACGGGACAGGGGAGGGCCGGGGAGCTGTTTTTT	TRBD1	many	TRBJ2-2	TRBV28
CAGSLLSGGTDTQYF	TGTGCCGGCAGTTTGCTCAGCGGGGGTACAGATACGCAGTATTTT	TRBD2	NA	TRBJ2-3	TRBV27
CASRPLRQRTEAFF	TGTGCCAGCAGACCCCTCCGACAGAGGACTGAAGCTTTCTTT	NA	many	TRBJ1-1	TRBV6-2/TRBV6-3
CASSYGTGSFSGANVLTF	TGTGCCAGCAGCTACGGGACAGGGAGCTTCTCTGGGGCCAACGTCCTGACTTTC	TRBD1	few	TRBJ2-6	TRBV12-3/TRBV12-4
CASSLQGALVDEQFF	TGTGCCAGCAGTTTACAAGGGGCTCTGGTCGATGAGCAGTTCTTC	NA	NA	TRBJ2-1	TRBV28
CASSLDFTDTQYF	TGCGCCAGCAGCTTGGATTTTACAGATACGCAGTATTTT	NA	many	TRBJ2-3	TRBV5-1
CASSPGQPAYEQYF	TGTGCCAGCAGCCCGGGGCAACCCGCCTACGAGCAGTACTTC	NA	many	TRBJ2-7	TRBV5-4
CASSSLRGRDTGELFF	TGTGCCAGCAGCTCCTTAAGGGGGAGGGACACCGGGGAGCTGTTTTTT	NA	many	TRBJ2-2	TRBV11-2
CASGWTSGYEQYF	TGTGCCAGCGGCTGGACTAGCGGGTACGAGCAGTACTTC	TRBD2	many	TRBJ2-7	TRBV6-5
CSAPPQGLSDTQYF	TGCAGTGCTCCACCCCAGGGGTTGTCAGATACGCAGTATTTT	NA	many	TRBJ2-3	TRBV20-1
CSARDWRRGRASNQPQHF	TGCAGTGCTAGAGATTGGAGGAGGGGGCGGGCGAGCAATCAGCCCCAGCATTTT	TRBD1	many	TRBJ1-5	TRBV20-1
CATSRDSHINQPQHF	TGTGCCACCAGCAGAGATTCCCATATCAATCAGCCCCAGCATTTT	NA	many	TRBJ1-5	TRBV15
CASSHTRSGIETQYF	TGTGCCAGCAGCCACACTCGGTCGGGAATAGAGACCCAGTACTTC	NA	once	TRBJ2-5	TRBV7-9
CASSIDLRGSETQYF	TGTGCCAGTAGTATAGATCTTCGGGGGTCAGAGACCCAGTACTTC	NA	NA	TRBJ2-5	TRBV19
CASSDPTDRGSTATQYF	TGTGCCAGCAGCGACCCAACGGACAGGGGAAGCACAGCTACGCAGTATTTT	TRBD1	NA	TRBJ2-3	TRBV9
CASIGANSYEQYF	TGTGCCAGCATTGGAGCGAACTCCTACGAGCAGTACTTC	NA	few	TRBJ2-7	TRBV12-3/TRBV12-4
CASSYRDRVWRTNTGELFF	TGTGCCAGCAGTTACCGGGACAGGGTATGGCGGACGAACACCGGGGAGCTGTTTTTT	TRBD1	NA	TRBJ2-2	TRBV6-2/TRBV6-3
CSVEFIRGESPSTDTQYF	TGCAGCGTTGAGTTCATCAGGGGCGAGAGCCCGAGCACAGATACACAGTATTTT	NA	NA	TRBJ2-3	TRBV29-1
CASSIGLGIGITEAFF	TGTGCCAGTAGTATTGGTCTCGGAATAGGGATCACTGAAGCTTTCTTT	NA	NA	TRBJ1-1	TRBV19
CASSYPASGGFLADTQYF	TGTGCCAGCAGTTACCCGGCGAGCGGGGGGTTTTTGGCAGATACGCAGTATTTT	TRBD2	many	TRBJ2-3	TRBV6-2/TRBV6-3
CATSRALGLPRDTQYF	TGTGCCACCAGCAGAGCGCTCGGACTTCCCAGGGATACGCAGTATTTT	NA	many	TRBJ2-3	TRBV15
CASSQPGQGGNQPQHF	TGTGCCAGCAGCCAGCCCGGACAGGGAGGCAATCAGCCCCAGCATTTT	TRBD1	many	TRBJ1-5	TRBV14
CASSFIPPGTERTDTQYF	TGTGCCAGCAGTTTCATCCCTCCTGGGACAGAACGCACAGATACGCAGTATTTT	TRBD1	many	TRBJ2-3	TRBV12-3/TRBV12-4
CASRAGAGGQETQYF	TGCGCCAGCAGAGCCGGAGCGGGGGGGCAAGAGACCCAGTACTTC	TRBD2	many	TRBJ2-5	TRBV5-1
CSARSDRGHFGNTIYF	TGCAGTGCTAGATCGGACAGGGGGCACTTCGGAAACACCATATATTTT	TRBD1	NA	TRBJ1-3	TRBV20-1
CASSSRTQGPLNEAFF	TGTGCCAGCAGCTCACGGACACAGGGTCCCCTGAATGAAGCTTTCTTT	NA	many	TRBJ1-1	TRBV7-9